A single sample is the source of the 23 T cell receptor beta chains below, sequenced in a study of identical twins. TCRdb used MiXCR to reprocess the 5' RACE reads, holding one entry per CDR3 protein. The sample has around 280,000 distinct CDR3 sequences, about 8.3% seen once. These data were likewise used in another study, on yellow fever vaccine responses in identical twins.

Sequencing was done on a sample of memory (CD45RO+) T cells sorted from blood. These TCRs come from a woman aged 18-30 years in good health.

The CDR3 protein is CASSAGSGADTQYF. CDR3 bases: TGTGCCAGCAGTGCAGGTTCTGGGGCAGATACGCAGTATTTT. The chain uses TRBV6-1 and TRBJ2-3; D gene uncertain. The CDR3 loop spans 14 amino acids. V dropped 4 bases and J dropped 4 bases, with 12 bases sitting between them. CDR1 is MNHNS, CDR2 SASEGT, per germline.

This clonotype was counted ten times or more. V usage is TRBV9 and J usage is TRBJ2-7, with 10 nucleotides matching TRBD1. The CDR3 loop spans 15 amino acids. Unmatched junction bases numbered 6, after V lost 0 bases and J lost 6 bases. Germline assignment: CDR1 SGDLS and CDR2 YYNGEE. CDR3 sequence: CASSVGDRGYFEQYF. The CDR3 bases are TGTGCCAGCAGCGTAGGGGACAGGGGCTATTTCGAGCAGTACTTC.

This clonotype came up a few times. CDR3 DNA sequence: TGCAGTGCTGGAACGGGACTAGCGGGTCAAGAGACCCAGTACTTC. Its protein is CSAGTGLAGQETQYF. The genes are TRBV20-1 and TRBJ2-5; 12 bases match TRBD2. Germline V gene data show CDR1 as DFQATT and CDR2 as SNEGSKA (reference sequence). This CDR3 is built from 15 residues. With 5 bases clipped from V and 2 bases from J, the junction kept 6 bases outside the gene matches.

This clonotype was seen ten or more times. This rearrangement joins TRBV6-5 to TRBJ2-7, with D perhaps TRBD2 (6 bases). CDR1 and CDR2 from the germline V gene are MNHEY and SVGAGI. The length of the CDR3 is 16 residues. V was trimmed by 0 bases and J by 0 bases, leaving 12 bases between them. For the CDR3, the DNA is TGTGCCAGCAGTTACTCGAGGGCGGGGAGCTCCTACGAGCAGTACTTC. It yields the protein CASSYSRAGSSYEQYF.

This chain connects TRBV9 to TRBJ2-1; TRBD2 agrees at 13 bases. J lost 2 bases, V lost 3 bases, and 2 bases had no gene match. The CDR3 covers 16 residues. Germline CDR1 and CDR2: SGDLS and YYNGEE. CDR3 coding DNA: TGTGCCAGCAGCGGAGGGACTAGCGGGGCCTACAATGAGCAGTTCTTC. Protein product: CASSGGTSGAYNEQFF.

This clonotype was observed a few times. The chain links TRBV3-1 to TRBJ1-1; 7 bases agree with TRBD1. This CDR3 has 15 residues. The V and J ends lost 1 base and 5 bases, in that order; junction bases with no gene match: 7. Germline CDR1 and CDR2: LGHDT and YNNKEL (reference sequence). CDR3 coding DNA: TGTGCCAGCAGCCAAGTCCCAGGGGGTCATACTGAAGCTTTCTTT. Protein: CASSQVPGGHTEAFF.

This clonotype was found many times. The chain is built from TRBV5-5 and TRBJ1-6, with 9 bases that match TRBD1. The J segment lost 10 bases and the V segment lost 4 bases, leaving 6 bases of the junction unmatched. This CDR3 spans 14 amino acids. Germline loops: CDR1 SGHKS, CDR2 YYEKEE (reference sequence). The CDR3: CASSPDRGRSPLHF. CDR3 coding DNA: TGTGCCAGCAGCCCGGACAGGGGAAGGTCACCCCTCCACTTT.

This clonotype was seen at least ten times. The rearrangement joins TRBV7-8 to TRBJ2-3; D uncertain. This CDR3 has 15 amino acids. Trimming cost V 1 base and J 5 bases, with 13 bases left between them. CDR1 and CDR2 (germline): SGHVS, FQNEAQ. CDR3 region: CASSLGSVSVDTQYF. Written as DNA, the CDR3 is TGTGCCAGCAGCTTAGGTTCCGTGAGCGTAGATACGCAGTATTTT. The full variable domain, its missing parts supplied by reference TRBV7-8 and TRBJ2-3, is GAGVSQSPRYKVAKRGQDVALRCDPISGHVSLFWYQQALGQGPEFLTYFQNEAQLDKSGLPSDRFFAERPEGSVSTLKIQRTQQEDSAVYLCASSLGSVSVDTQYFGPGTRLTVL.

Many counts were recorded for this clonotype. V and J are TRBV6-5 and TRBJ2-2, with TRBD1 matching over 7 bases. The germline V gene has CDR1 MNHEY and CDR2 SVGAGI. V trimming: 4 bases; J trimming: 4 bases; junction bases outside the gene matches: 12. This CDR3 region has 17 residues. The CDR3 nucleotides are TGTGCCAGCAGTTCAGGGGGTAGGGGGCGATCCACCGGGGAGCTGTTTTTT. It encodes CASSSGGRGRSTGELFF.

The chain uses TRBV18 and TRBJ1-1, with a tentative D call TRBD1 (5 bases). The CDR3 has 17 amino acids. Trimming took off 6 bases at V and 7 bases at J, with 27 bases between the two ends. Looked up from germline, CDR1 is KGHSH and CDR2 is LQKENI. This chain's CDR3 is CASSQLPSEGQPIEAFF. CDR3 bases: TGTGCCAGCTCCCAATTACCCAGTGAGGGGCAACCCATTGAAGCTTTCTTT. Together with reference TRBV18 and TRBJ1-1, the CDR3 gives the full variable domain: NAGVMQNPRHLVRRRGQEARLRCSPMKGHSHVYWYRQLPEEGLKFMVYLQKENIIDESGMPKERFSAEFPKEGPSILRIQQVVRGDSAAYFCASSQLPSEGQPIEAFFGQGTRLTVV.

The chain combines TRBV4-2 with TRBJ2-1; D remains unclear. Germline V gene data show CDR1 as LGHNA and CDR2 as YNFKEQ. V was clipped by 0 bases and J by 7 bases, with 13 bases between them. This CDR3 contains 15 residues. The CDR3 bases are TGTGCCAGCAGCCAAGAGGTGCTAGGTGGAAATGAGCAGTTCTTC. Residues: CASSQEVLGGNEQFF.

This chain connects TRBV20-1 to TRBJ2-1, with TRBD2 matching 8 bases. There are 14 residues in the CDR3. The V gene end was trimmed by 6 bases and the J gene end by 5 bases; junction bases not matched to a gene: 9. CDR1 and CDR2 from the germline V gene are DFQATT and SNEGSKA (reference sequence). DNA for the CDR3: TGCAGTGCAAAGGTACTAGCGGTTAACAATGAGCAGTTCTTC. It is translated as CSAKVLAVNNEQFF.

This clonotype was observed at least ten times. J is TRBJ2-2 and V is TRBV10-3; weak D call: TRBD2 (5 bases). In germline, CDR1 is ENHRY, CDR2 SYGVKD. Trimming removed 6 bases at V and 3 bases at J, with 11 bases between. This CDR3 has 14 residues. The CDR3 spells CAIRRTSDTGELFF. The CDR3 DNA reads TGTGCCATCAGAAGGACTTCAGACACCGGGGAGCTGTTTTTT.

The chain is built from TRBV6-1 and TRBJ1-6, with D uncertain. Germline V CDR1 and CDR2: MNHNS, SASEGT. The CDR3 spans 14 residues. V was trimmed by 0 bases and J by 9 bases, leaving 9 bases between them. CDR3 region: CASSEAWLFSPLHF. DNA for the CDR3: TGTGCCAGCAGTGAAGCGTGGCTCTTTTCACCCCTCCACTTT.

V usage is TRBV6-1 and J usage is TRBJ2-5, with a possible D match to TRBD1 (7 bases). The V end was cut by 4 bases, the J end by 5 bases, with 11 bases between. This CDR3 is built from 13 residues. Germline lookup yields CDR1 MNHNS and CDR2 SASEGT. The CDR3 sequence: CASSAGGWETQYF. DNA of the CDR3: TGTGCCAGCAGTGCAGGGGGGTGGGAGACCCAGTACTTC.

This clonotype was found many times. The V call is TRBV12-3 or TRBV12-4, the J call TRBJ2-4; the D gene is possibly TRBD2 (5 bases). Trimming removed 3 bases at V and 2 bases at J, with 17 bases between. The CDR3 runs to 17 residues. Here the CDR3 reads CASSFRTRFRTKNIQYF. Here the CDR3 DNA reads TGTGCCAGCAGTTTCCGTACTAGATTCAGAACCAAAAACATTCAGTACTTC.

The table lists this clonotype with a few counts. For the CDR3, the DNA is TGTGCCAGCAGCGACAGGGGGCTTTCGAATGAGCAGTTCTTC. It specifies CASSDRGLSNEQFF. The rearrangement uses TRBV12-3 or TRBV12-4 and TRBJ2-1, with 10 bases matching TRBD1. This CDR3 is built from 14 residues. J gave up 7 bases and V 6 bases, and 6 bases lay outside the gene matches.

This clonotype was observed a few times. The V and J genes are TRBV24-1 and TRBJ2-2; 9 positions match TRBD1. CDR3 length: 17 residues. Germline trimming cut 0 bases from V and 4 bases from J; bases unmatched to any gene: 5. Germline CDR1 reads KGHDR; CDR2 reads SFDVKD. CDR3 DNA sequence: TGTGCCACCAGTGATTTGGGGACAGGGCGCCTCACCGGGGAGCTGTTTTTT. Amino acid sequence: CATSDLGTGRLTGELFF.

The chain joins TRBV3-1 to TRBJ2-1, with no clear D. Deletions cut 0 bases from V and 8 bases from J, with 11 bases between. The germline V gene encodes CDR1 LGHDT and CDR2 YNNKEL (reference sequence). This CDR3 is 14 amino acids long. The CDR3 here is CASSQDVTVHEQFF. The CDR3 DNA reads TGTGCCAGCAGCCAAGACGTGACCGTTCATGAGCAGTTCTTC.

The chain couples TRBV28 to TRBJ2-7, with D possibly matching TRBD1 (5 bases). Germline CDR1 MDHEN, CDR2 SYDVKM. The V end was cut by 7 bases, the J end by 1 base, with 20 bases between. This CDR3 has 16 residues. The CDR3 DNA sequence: TGTGCCAGCAATTCCCTACAGGAGTCGGTTTCCTACGAGCAGTACTTC. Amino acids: CASNSLQESVSYEQYF.

In DNA form, the CDR3 reads TGCGCCAGCAGCGGCGCGGGGACTAGCGGGAGTATCCATGAGCAGTTCTTC. Its translation is CASSGAGTSGSIHEQFF. The chain uses TRBV5-1 and TRBJ2-1; 14 bases are a match to TRBD2. The CDR3 contains 17 residues. The germline gives CDR1 SGHRS, CDR2 YFSETQ. J was trimmed by 8 bases and V by 4 bases; bases with no gene match: 11. Full variable domain (remainder filled in from reference TRBV5-1 and TRBJ2-1): KAGVTQTPRYLIKTRGQQVTLSCSPISGHRSVSWYQQTPGQGLQFLFEYFSETQRNKGNFPGRFSGRQFSNSRSEMNVSTLELGDSALYLCASSGAGTSGSIHEQFFGPGTRLTVL.

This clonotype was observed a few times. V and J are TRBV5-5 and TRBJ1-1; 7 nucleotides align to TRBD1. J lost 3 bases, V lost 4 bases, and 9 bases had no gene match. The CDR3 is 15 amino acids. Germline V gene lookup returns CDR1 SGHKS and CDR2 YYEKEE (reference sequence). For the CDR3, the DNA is TGTGCCAGCAGCAACAGACAGGGAATGGACACTGAAGCTTTCTTT. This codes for CASSNRQGMDTEAFF.

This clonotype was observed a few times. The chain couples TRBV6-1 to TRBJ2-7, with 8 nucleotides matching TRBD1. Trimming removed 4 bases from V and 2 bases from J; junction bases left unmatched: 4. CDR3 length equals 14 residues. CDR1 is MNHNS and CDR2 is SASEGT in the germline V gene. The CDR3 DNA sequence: TGTGCCAGCAGTGGGACAGGGCAGACCTACGAGCAGTACGTC. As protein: CASSGTGQTYEQYV.